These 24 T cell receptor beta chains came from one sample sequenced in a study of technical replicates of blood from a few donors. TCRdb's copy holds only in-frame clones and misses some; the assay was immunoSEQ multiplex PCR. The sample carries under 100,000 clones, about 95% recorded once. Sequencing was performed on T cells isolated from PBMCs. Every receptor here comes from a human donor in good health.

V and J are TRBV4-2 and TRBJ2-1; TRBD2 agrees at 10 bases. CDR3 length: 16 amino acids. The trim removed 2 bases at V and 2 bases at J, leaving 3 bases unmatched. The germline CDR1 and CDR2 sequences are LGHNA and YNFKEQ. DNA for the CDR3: TGTGCCAGCAGCCAATCGCTAGCGGGGGCCTACAATGAGCAGTTCTTC. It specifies CASSQSLAGAYNEQFF.

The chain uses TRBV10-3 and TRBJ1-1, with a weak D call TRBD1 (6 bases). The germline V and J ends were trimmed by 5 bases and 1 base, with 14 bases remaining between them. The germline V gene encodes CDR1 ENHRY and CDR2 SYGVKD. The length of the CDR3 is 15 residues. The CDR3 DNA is TGTGCCATCAGTCCTCGGACAGCCTGGAACACTGAAGCTTTCTTT. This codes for CAISPRTAWNTEAFF.

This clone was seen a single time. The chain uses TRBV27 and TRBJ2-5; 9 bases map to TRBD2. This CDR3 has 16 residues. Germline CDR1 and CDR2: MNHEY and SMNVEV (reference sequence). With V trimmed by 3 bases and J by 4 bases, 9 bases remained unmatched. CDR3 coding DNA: TGTGCCAGCAGTTTTATGGCGGGAGGGGAGGGAGAGACCCAGTACTTC. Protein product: CASSFMAGGEGETQYF.

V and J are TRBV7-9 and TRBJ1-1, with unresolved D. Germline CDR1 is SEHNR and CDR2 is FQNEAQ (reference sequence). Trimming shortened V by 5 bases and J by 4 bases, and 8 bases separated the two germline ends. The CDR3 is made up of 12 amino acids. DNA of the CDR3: TGTGCCAGCAGCGAATACAGCACTGAAGCTTTCTTT. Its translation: CASSEYSTEAFF.

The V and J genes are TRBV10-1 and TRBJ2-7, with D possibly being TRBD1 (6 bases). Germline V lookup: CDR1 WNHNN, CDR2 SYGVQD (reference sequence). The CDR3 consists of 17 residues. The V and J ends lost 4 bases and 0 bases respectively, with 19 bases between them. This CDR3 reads CASSGVRPGTPSYEQYF. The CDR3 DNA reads TGCGCCAGCAGTGGAGTTAGGCCTGGGACACCCTCCTACGAGCAGTACTTC.

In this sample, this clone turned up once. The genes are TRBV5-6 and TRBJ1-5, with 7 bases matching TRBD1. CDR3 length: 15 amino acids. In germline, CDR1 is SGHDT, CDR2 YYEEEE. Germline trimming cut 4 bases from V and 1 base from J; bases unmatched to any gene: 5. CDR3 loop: CASSRTGVSNQPQHF. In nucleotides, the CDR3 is TGTGCCAGCAGCCGAACAGGGGTGAGCAATCAGCCCCAGCATTTT.

CDR3 region: CASSEDYSPYNEQFF. DNA of the CDR3: TGTGCCAGCAGCGAAGACTATTCGCCCTACAATGAGCAGTTCTTC. The chain recombines TRBV5-4 with TRBJ2-1; tentatively, D is TRBD2 (5 bases). The V gene's germline CDR1 is SGHNT and CDR2 YYREEE (reference sequence). V lost 4 bases to trimming and J lost 2 bases, with 13 bases between them. The CDR3 is made up of 15 amino acids.

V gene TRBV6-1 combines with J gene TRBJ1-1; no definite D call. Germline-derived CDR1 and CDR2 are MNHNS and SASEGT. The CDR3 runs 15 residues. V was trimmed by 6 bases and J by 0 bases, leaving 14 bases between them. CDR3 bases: TGTGCCAGCAGCGATATTCAGAGGTTGAACACTGAAGCTTTCTTT. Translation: CASSDIQRLNTEAFF.

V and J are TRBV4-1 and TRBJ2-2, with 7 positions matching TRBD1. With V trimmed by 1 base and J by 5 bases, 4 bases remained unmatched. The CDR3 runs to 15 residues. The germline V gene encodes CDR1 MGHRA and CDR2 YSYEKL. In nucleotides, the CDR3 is TGCGCCAGCAGCCAAGTTTGGACAGGAACCGGGGAGCTGTTTTTT. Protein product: CASSQVWTGTGELFF.

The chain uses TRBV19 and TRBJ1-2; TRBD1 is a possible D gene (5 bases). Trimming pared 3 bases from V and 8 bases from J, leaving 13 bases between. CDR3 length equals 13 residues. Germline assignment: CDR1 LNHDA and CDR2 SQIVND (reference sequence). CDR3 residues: CASSIRQGGGYTF. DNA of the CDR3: TGTGCCAGTAGTATTCGCCAGGGAGGAGGCTACACCTTC. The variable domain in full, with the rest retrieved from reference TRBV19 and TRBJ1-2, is DGGITQSPKYLFRKEGQNVTLSCEQNLNHDAMYWYRQDPGQGLRLIYYSQIVNDFQKGDIAEGYSVSREKKESFPLTVTSAQKNPTAFYLCASSIRQGGGYTFGSGTRLTVV.

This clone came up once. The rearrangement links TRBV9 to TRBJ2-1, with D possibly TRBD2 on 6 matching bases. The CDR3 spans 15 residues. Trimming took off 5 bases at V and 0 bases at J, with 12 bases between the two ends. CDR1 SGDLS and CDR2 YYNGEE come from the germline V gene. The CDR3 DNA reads TGTGCCAGCAGTGGGACTTCAGACTCCTACAATGAGCAGTTCTTC. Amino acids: CASSGTSDSYNEQFF.

The CDR3 DNA sequence: TGTGCCAGCAGCTTACTACAGGGGACTGAAGCTTTCTTT. Protein: CASSLLQGTEAFF. The chain recombines TRBV7-9 with TRBJ1-1; 7 bases match TRBD1. Germline trimming cut 2 bases from V and 5 bases from J; bases unmatched to any gene: 2. The CDR3 sequence is 13 residues long. The germline gives CDR1 SEHNR, CDR2 FQNEAQ (reference sequence).

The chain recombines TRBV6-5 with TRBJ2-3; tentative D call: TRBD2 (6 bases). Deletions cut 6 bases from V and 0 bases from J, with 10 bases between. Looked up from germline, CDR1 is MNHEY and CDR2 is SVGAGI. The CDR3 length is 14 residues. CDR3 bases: TGTGCCAGCAGACTAGCCCCTAGCACAGATACGCAGTATTTT. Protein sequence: CASRLAPSTDTQYF.

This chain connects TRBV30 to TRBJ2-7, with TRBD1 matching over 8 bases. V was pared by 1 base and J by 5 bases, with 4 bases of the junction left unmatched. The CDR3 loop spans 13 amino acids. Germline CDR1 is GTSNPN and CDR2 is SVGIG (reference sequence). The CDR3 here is CAWSGQGLDEQYF. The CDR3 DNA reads TGTGCCTGGAGTGGACAGGGGCTAGACGAGCAGTACTTC.

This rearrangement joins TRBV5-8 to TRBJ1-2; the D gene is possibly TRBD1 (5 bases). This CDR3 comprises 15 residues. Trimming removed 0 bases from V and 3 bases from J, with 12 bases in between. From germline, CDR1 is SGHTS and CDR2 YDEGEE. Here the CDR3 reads CASSLEAEGYYGYTF. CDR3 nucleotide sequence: TGTGCCAGCAGCTTGGAGGCGGAGGGGTACTATGGCTACACCTTC.

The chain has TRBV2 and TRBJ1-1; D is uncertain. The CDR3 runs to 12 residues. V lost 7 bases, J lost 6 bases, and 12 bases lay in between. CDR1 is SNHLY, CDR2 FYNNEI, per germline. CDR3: CASIIRGSEAFF. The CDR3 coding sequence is TGTGCCAGCATCATAAGAGGCTCTGAAGCTTTCTTT.

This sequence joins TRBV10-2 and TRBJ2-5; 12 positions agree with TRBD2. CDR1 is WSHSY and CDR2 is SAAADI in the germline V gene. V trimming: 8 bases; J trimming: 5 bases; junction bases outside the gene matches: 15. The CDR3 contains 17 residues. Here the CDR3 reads CASFGSSGRALGETQYF. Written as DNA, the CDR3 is TGCGCCAGCTTTGGATCTAGCGGGAGGGCTTTGGGTGAGACCCAGTACTTC.

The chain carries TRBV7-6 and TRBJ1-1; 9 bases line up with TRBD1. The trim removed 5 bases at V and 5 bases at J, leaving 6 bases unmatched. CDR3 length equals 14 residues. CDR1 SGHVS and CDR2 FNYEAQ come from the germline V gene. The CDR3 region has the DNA TGTGCCAGCAGCCAAGAACAGGGGGCAACTGAAGCTTTCTTT. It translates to CASSQEQGATEAFF.

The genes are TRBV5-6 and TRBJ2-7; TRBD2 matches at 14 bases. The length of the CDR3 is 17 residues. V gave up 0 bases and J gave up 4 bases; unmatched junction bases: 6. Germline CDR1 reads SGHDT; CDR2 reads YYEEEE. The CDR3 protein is CASSLVTGTSGSYEQYF. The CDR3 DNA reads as TGTGCCAGCAGCTTGGTTACCGGGACTAGCGGGAGTTACGAGCAGTACTTC. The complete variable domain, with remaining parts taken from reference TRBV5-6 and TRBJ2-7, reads DAGVTQSPTHLIKTRGQQVTLRCSPKSGHDTVSWYQQALGQGPQFIFQYYEEEERQRGNFPDRFSGHQFPNYSSELNVNALLLGDSALYLCASSLVTGTSGSYEQYFGPGTRLTVT.

The CDR3 DNA sequence: TGTGCCAGCAGTTTGGGACATGAAGCCTATGGCTACACCTTC. Its translation: CASSLGHEAYGYTF. The chain couples TRBV28 to TRBJ1-2, with a possible D match to TRBD1 (6 bases). Between the trimmed V and J ends, which lost 3 bases and 4 bases, there was a span of 12 bases. CDR1 is MDHEN, CDR2 SYDVKM, per germline. The CDR3 consists of 14 residues.

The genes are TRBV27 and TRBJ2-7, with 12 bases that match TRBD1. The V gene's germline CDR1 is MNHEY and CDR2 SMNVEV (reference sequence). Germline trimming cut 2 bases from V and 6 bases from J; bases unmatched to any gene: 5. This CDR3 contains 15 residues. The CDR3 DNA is TGTGCCAGCAGTTTAGGGGACAGGGGGCCCAGCGAGCAGTACTTC. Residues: CASSLGDRGPSEQYF.

DNA of the CDR3: TGTGCCAGCAGCTTATGGGGTTTGCGGGAGACCTACAATGAGCAGTTCTTC. As protein: CASSLWGLRETYNEQFF. J is TRBJ2-1 and V is TRBV7-3; 7 bases match TRBD2. The CDR3 contains 17 residues. J gave up 2 bases and V 2 bases, and 9 bases lay outside the gene matches. The germline gives CDR1 SGHTA, CDR2 FQGTGA.

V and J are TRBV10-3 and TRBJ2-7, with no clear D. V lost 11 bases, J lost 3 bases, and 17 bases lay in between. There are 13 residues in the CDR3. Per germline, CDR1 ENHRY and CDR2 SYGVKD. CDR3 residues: CAAKMGRGYEQYF. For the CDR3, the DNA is TGTGCCGCGAAGATGGGTCGCGGCTACGAGCAGTACTTC.

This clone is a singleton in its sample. This chain's CDR3 is CASSLEGLAGGDYEQYF. CDR3 in DNA: TGCGCCAGCAGCTTGGAGGGACTAGCGGGAGGGGACTACGAGCAGTACTTC. V and J are TRBV5-1 and TRBJ2-7; 16 bases map to TRBD2. This CDR3 region has 17 residues. Losses at the gene ends were 0 bases for V and 3 bases for J; bases not matched to a gene: 3. Germline V lookup: CDR1 SGHRS, CDR2 YFSETQ.